This T cell receptor beta chain derives from a study of cytomegalovirus exposure and HLA in healthy donors. The CDR3 spans 14 residues. Looked up from germline, CDR1 is ENHRY and CDR2 is SYGVKD. V was trimmed by 6 bases and J by 0 bases, leaving 9 bases between them. The PCR contained 60 Vbeta and 13 Jbeta primers. Assay used: immunoSEQ multiplex PCR; TCRdb lists only in-frame clones, some missing. The sample includes 100,000 or so clones, more than 60% of them seen just once. This clone was detected only once. The clonotype was recovered from a man younger than 40 in good health and CMV-seronegative. The sequenced sample was PBMCs. This chain joins TRBV10-3 and TRBJ2-1; D not resolved. The CDR3 DNA reads TGTGCCATCAGGACGGAGAGCTCCTACAATGAGCAGTTCTTC. This gives the protein CAIRTESSYNEQFF.